The clone carrying this T cell receptor beta chain was recorded a few times. The data are from a study of T cell responses to AZD1222 COVID-19 vaccine. The CDR3 spans 14 residues. V dropped 3 bases and J dropped 6; count of bases not matched to a gene: 4. Germline lookup yields CDR1 SEHNR and CDR2 FQNEAQ (reference sequence). Clones were sequenced by immunoSEQ multiplex PCR, and TCRdb holds only the in-frame ones, with some missing. The sample lists more than 110,000 clones; roughly 90% were seen once. Sequencing was performed on peripheral blood, taken on day 0 of AZD1222 vaccination. The receptor was isolated from an adult in good health. The chain links TRBV7-9 to TRBJ2-7; 11 bases match TRBD2. The CDR3 nucleotides read TGTGCCAGCAGCTTGGTTACTAGCGGGAGCGAGCAGTACTTC. This sequence encodes CASSLVTSGSEQYF.